Here is one TCR beta chain with its context. Its antigen is currently unknown. The germline V gene encodes CDR1 MGHRA and CDR2 YSYEKL. After removal of 0 bases from V and 4 bases from J, the junction contained 14 bases not matched to a gene. The CDR3 length is 18 residues. This sample was taken from a study of immune evolution from preneoplasia to lung adenocarcinoma. Study summary: HLA loss of heterozygosity: around 6.5% AIS, about 15% MIA, around 35% ADC, none AAH. Findings and limits, study-wide: Later-stage lesions appeared to have more T cells, more diversity, less clonality.

Between about 2014 and 2018, patients underwent resection in Japan or China. Generated by immunoSEQ multiplex PCR, the TCRdb table keeps only in-frame clones and is missing some. The sample lists thousands of clones; almost 80% were seen once. The receptor was isolated from a person aged 50-75 years with lung adenocarcinoma. Sequencing was performed on FFPE minimally invasive lung adenocarcinoma tissue. This chain uses TRBV4-1 with TRBJ2-5; 7 bases are a match to TRBD2. CDR3 bases: TGCGCCAGCAGCCAAGAATTTGCGGGAGTTCTAGGAGGAGAGACCCAGTACTTC. Amino acids: CASSQEFAGVLGGETQYF.